Shown below are 16 T cell receptor beta chains from a single sample sequenced in a study of control samples from healthy donors and cancer patients. Some clones are missing from TCRdb's copy, which holds only in-frame ones; the method was immunoSEQ multiplex PCR. Of 85,000 to 90,000 clones listed, approximately 81% are singletons. The sample taken for sequencing was blood. These receptors all stem from a woman in her thirties or forties in good health.

This chain uses TRBV5-1 with TRBJ2-3, with D possibly being TRBD1 or TRBD2 (5 bases each). This CDR3 has 15 amino acids. Looked up from germline, CDR1 is SGHRS and CDR2 is YFSETQ. Between the trimmed V and J ends, which lost 4 bases and 4 bases, there was a span of 16 bases. CDR3 residues: CASSLSGTSPDTQYF. CDR3 nucleotides: TGCGCCAGCAGCCTCTCTGGGACCAGCCCAGATACGCAGTATTTT.

The rearrangement joins TRBV27 to TRBJ2-7; no clear D. Germline lookup yields CDR1 MNHEY and CDR2 SMNVEV (reference sequence). Trimming cost V 0 bases and J 4 bases, with 16 bases left between them. The CDR3 length is 16 residues. In DNA form, the CDR3 reads TGTGCCAGCAGTTTATCGCGAGGTACCAAGTTTTACGAGCAGTACTTC. As protein: CASSLSRGTKFYEQYF.

This chain links TRBV12-3 or TRBV12-4 with TRBJ1-2, with D tentatively TRBD1 (6 bases). The V end was cut by 6 bases, the J end by 7 bases, with 15 bases between. This CDR3 spans 13 amino acids. The CDR3 here is CASSLDSAGGYTF. CDR3 bases: TGTGCCAGCAGCCTGGACAGCGCGGGTGGCTACACCTTC.

J is TRBJ2-1 and V is TRBV7-2; D call uncertain. The CDR3 is made up of 15 amino acids. Germline V gene lookup returns CDR1 SGHTA and CDR2 FQGNSA. V shed 1 base and J shed 8 bases, with 15 bases lying between them. CDR3 DNA: TGTGCCAGCAGCTTAGGTGGCCACTCTAGGGATGAGCAGTTCTTC. Translating gives CASSLGGHSRDEQFF.

J is TRBJ2-6 and V is TRBV5-6; a weak D match, TRBD2 (5 bases). The germline V and J ends were trimmed by 0 bases and 0 bases, with 16 bases remaining between them. This CDR3 has 19 residues. Germline CDR1 reads SGHDT; CDR2 reads YYEEEE. The CDR3 DNA follows: TGTGCCAGCAGCTTGGCCATAGGAGGCCACACCTCTGGGGCCAACGTCCTGACTTTC. Protein: CASSLAIGGHTSGANVLTF.

A note on this clone: The junction and the germline gene differ at one end; a read error may be behind it. The J gene is TRBJ2-5, the V gene TRBV30, with a tentative D call TRBD1 (6 bases). The CDR3 covers 16 residues. The germline gives CDR1 GTSNPN, CDR2 SVGIG (reference sequence). CDR3 nucleotide sequence: TGTGCCTGGAGTGGGGGCCTAGGGACATTTTTGGAGAACCAGTACTTC. Protein: CAWSGGLGTFLENQYF.

This chain links TRBV5-1 with TRBJ1-1; D might be TRBD1 (5 bases). CDR1 is SGHRS, CDR2 YFSETQ, per germline. The CDR3 contains 13 residues. Trimming left V 3 bases short and J 5 bases short, with 11 bases between. The CDR3 DNA reads as TGCGCCAGCAGCTCAGGGATGGGAACTGAAGCTTTCTTT. Protein: CASSSGMGTEAFF.

The V and J genes are TRBV19 and TRBJ1-1, with 7 bases that match TRBD1. This CDR3 region has 14 residues. The germline V gene encodes CDR1 LNHDA and CDR2 SQIVND (reference sequence). With V trimmed by 3 bases and J by 5 bases, 6 bases remained unmatched. The CDR3 here is CASSIVGGRTEAFF. DNA for the CDR3: TGTGCCAGTAGTATTGTAGGGGGCAGGACTGAAGCTTTCTTT. Full variable domain (remainder filled in from reference TRBV19 and TRBJ1-1): DGGITQSPKYLFRKEGQNVTLSCEQNLNHDAMYWYRQDPGQGLRLIYYSQIVNDFQKGDIAEGYSVSREKKESFPLTVTSAQKNPTAFYLCASSIVGGRTEAFFGQGTRLTVV.

Of note for this clone: In the same sample, other DNA sequences code for this CDR3. The chain links TRBV5-1 to TRBJ1-1; perhaps TRBD1 as D (5 bases). Trimming removed 0 bases from V and 1 base from J, with 7 bases in between. CDR3 length equals 14 residues. Germline loops: CDR1 SGHRS, CDR2 YFSETQ. For the CDR3, the DNA is TGCGCCAGCAGCTTGGTTGGGGGGAACACTGAAGCTTTCTTT. Protein: CASSLVGGNTEAFF.

The chain links TRBV14 to TRBJ2-7; 14 bases match TRBD2. Germline loops: CDR1 SGHDN, CDR2 FVKESK. This CDR3 is built from 18 residues. V shed 0 bases and J 6 bases; nucleotides not matched to a gene: 10. The CDR3 coding sequence is TGTGCCAGCAGCCAAGATAAGGGACTAGCGGGGGTAGAAGGCGAGCAGTACTTC. It codes for CASSQDKGLAGVEGEQYF. The whole variable domain, remainder taken from reference TRBV14 and TRBJ2-7, is EAGVTQFPSHSVIEKGQTVTLRCDPISGHDNLYWYRRVMGKEIKFLLHFVKESKQDESGMPNNRFLAERTGGTYSTLKVQPAELEDSGVYFCASSQDKGLAGVEGEQYFGPGTRLTVT.

CDR3 in DNA: TGTGCCAGCAGTTACGGGAGACAGGGGTTCATCTATGGCTACACCTTC. Protein: CASSYGRQGFIYGYTF. V and J are TRBV6-6 and TRBJ1-2, with TRBD1 matching 8 bases. The V and J ends lost 2 bases and 4 bases, in that order; junction bases with no gene match: 9. Germline V gene sequence: CDR1 MNHNY, CDR2 SVGAGI (reference sequence). This CDR3 has 16 amino acids.

The chain couples TRBV19 to TRBJ2-2; tentative D call: TRBD1 (6 bases). This CDR3 region has 16 residues. Germline V gives CDR1 LNHDA, CDR2 SQIVND (reference sequence). Trimming stripped 4 bases from V and 4 bases from J, with 16 bases between. The CDR3 DNA reads TGTGCCAGTAGTACTGGCTTGGGGGCGGGCACCGGGGAGCTGTTTTTT. Its translation is CASSTGLGAGTGELFF.

The gene calls are TRBV15 and TRBJ1-6, with 8 positions matching TRBD1. The V gene's germline CDR1 is LNHNV and CDR2 YYDKDF (reference sequence). The CDR3 runs 15 residues. J lost 5 bases, V lost 6 bases, and 6 bases had no gene match. The CDR3 nucleotides read TGTGCCACCAGTAAACGGACAGGGAATAATTCACCCCTCCACTTT. Its translation is CATSKRTGNNSPLHF.

This clone was detected only a few times. The rearrangement uses TRBV20-1 and TRBJ1-6; D not certain. With 1 base removed from V and 17 bases from J, the gap between germline ends came to 9 bases. Per germline, CDR1 DFQATT and CDR2 SNEGSKA (reference sequence). CDR3 length equals 10 residues. CDR3 bases: TGCAGTGCTAGAGCGGACGCCATCCACTTT. Translating it yields CSARADAIHF.

In nucleotides, the CDR3 is TGTGCCAGCAGCCAACTCCCGACTAGCGGGGGGTCACGAGATACGCAGTATTTT. Translating gives CASSQLPTSGGSRDTQYF. V gene TRBV3-1 (or the pseudogene TRBV3-2) combines with J gene TRBJ2-3, with 13 positions matching TRBD2. CDR1 and CDR2 (germline): LGHDT, YNNKEL (reference sequence). Losses at the gene ends were 2 bases for V and 5 bases for J; bases not matched to a gene: 10. The CDR3 spans 18 residues.

V usage is TRBV30 and J usage is TRBJ2-5; TRBD2 agrees at 10 bases. V gave up 4 bases and J gave up 5 bases; unmatched junction bases: 4. Germline V lookup: CDR1 GTSNPN, CDR2 SVGIG (reference sequence). This CDR3 is 13 amino acids long. The CDR3 loop is CAWNKLAGETQYF. DNA of the CDR3: TGTGCCTGGAACAAACTAGCGGGGGAGACCCAGTACTTC.